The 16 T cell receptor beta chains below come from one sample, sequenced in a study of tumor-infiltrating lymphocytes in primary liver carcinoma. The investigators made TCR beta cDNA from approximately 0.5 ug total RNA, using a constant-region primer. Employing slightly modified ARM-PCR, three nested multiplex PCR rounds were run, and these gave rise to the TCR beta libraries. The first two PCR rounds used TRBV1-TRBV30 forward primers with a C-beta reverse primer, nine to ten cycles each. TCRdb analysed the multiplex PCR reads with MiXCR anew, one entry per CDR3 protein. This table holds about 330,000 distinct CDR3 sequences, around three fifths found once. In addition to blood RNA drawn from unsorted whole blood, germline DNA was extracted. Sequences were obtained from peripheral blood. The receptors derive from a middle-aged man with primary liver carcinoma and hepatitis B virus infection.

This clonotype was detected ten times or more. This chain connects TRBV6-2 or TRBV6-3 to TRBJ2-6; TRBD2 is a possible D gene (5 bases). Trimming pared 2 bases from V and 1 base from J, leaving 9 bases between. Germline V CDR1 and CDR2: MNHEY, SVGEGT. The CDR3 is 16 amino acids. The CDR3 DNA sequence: TGTGCCAGCAGTTACGCCGCGGGTTCTGGGGCCAACGTCCTGACTTTC. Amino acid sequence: CASSYAAGSGANVLTF.

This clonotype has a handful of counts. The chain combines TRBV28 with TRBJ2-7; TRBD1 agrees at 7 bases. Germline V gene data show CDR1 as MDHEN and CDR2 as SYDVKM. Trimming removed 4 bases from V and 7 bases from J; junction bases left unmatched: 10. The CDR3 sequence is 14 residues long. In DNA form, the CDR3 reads TGTGCCAGCAGTTCGCAGACAGGGCTCCGGGAGCAGTACTTC. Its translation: CASSSQTGLREQYF.

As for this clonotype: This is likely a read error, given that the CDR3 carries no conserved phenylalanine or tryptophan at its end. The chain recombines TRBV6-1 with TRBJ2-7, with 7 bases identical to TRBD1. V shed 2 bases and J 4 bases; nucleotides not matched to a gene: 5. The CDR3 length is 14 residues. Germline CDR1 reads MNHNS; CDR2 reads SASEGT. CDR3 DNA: TGTGCCAGCAGTGAAAGGACAGGACGGTACGAGCAGTACCTC. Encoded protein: CASSERTGRYEQYL.

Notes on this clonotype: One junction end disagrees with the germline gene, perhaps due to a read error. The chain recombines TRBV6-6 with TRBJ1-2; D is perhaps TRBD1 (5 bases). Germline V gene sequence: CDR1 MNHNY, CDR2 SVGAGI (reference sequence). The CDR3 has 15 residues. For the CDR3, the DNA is TGTGCCAGCAGTTACGTAGGTCGCAGGGACTATGGCTACCCCTTC. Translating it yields CASSYVGRRDYGYPF.

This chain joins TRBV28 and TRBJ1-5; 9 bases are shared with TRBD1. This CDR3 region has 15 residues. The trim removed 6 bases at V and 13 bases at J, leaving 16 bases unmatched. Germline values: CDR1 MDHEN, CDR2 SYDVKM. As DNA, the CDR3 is TGTGCCAGCAGGACAGGGGGGTATAGCAATCAACCACAGCATTTT. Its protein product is CASRTGGYSNQPQHF.

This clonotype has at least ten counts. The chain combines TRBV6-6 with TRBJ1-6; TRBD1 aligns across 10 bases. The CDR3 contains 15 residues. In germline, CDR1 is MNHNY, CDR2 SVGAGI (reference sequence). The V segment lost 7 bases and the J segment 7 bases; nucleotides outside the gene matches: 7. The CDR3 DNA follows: TGTGCCAGCACCACACAGACAGGGGGCAATTCACCCCTCCACTTT. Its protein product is CASTTQTGGNSPLHF.

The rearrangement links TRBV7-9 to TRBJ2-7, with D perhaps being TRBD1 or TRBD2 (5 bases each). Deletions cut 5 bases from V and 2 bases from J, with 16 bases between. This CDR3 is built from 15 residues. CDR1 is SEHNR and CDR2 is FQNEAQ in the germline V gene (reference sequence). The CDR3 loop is CASSRSRDPAYEQYF. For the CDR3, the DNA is TGTGCCAGCAGCCGTAGCCGGGACCCGGCCTACGAGCAGTACTTC.

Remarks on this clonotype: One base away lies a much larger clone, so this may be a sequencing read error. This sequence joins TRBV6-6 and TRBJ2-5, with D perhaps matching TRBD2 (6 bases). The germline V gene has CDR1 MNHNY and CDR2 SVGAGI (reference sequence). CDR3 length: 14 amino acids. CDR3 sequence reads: CASSYSGLDEIQYF. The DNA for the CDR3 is TGTGCCAGCAGTTACTCGGGACTTGACGAGATCCAGTACTTC.

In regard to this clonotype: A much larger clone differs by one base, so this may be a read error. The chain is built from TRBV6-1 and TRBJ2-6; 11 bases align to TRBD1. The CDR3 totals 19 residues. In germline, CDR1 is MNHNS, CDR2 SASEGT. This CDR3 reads CASNRAPGQGDSGAYVLTF. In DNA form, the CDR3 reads TGTGCCAGCAACAGAGCTCCGGGACAGGGGGACTCTGGGGCCTACGTCCTGACTTTC.

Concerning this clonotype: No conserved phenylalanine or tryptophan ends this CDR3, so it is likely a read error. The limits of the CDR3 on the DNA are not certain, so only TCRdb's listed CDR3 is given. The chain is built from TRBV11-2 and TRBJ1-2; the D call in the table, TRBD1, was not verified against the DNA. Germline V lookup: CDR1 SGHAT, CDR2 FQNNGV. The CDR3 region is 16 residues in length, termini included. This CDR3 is CASSKPGQYSDARIPI.

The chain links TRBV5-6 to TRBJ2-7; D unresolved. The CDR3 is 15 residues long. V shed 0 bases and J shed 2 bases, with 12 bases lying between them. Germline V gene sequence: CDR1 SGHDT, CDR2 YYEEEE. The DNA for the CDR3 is TGTGCCAGCAGCTTGGTTGGTCGCACCACCTACGAGCAGTACTTC. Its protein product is CASSLVGRTTYEQYF.

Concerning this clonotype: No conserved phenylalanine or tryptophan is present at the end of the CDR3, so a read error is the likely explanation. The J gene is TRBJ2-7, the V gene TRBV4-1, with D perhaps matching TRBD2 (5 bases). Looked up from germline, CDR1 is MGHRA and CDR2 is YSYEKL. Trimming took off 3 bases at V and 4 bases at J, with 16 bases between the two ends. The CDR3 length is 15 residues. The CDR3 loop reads CASSHDYFFGYEQYL. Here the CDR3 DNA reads TGCGCCAGCAGCCATGACTACTTCTTTGGGTACGAGCAGTACCTC.

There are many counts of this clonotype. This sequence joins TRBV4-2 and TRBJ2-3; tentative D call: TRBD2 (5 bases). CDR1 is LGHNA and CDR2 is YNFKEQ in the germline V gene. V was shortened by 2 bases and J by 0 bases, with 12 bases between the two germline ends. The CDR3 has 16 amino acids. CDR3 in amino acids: CASSQSRGGSTDTQYF. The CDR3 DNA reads TGTGCCAGCAGCCAATCAAGAGGAGGAAGCACAGATACGCAGTATTTT.

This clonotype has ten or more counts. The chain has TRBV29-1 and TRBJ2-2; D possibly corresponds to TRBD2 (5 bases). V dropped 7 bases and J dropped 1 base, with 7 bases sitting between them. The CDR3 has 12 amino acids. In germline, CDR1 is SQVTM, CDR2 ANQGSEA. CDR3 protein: CSAGMNTGELFF. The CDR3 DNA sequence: TGCAGCGCCGGGATGAACACCGGGGAGCTGTTTTTT.

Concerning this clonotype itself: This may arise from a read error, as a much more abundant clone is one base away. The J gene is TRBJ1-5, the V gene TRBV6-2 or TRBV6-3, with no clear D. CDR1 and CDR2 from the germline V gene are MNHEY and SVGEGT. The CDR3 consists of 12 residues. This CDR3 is CASSYTVQSQHF. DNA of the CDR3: TGTGCCAGCAGTTACACGGTTCAGTCCCAGCATTTT.

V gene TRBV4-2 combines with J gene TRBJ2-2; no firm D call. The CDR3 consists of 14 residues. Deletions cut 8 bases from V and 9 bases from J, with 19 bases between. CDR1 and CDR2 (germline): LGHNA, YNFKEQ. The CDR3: CASSLRSKAWELFF. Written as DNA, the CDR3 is TGTGCCAGCTCCTTAAGGAGCAAGGCCTGGGAGCTGTTTTTT.